These 26 T cell receptor beta chains were all obtained from the same sample, sequenced in a study of blood T cell repertoires in COVID-19. Data came from immunoSEQ multiplex PCR; TCRdb stores just in-frame clones and leaves some out. Found here are under 200,000 clones, approximately 83% of them singletons; the top ten hold roughly 2%. The specimen was peripheral blood. The receptors come from a woman of 80 years or more with acute or convalescent COVID-19.

The chain combines TRBV6-6 with TRBJ2-3; TRBD2 is a possible D gene (6 bases). This CDR3 is built from 15 residues. CDR1 is MNHNY and CDR2 is SVGAGI in the germline V gene (reference sequence). The ends were cut back, 5 bases at V and 1 base at J, with 13 bases in the middle. This CDR3 reads CASSEILAGTDTQYF. The DNA for the CDR3 is TGTGCCAGCAGTGAGATACTAGCTGGCACAGATACGCAGTATTTT.

The V call is TRBV5-4, the J call TRBJ2-1, with 11 bases aligning to TRBD2. The CDR3 length is 15 residues. J lost 7 bases, V lost 4 bases, and 7 bases had no gene match. Germline V gives CDR1 SGHNT, CDR2 YYREEE (reference sequence). CDR3 nucleotides: TGTGCCAGCAGCCCCCCTAGCGGGGGGTTGAATGAGCAGTTCTTC. It specifies CASSPPSGGLNEQFF. Full variable domain (rest looked up from reference TRBV5-4 and TRBJ2-1): ETGVTQSPTHLIKTRGQQVTLRCSSQSGHNTVSWYQQALGQGPQFIFQYYREEENGRGNFPPRFSGLQFPNYSSELNVNALELDDSALYLCASSPPSGGLNEQFFGPGTRLTVL.

This chain links TRBV5-1 with TRBJ2-5, with TRBD2 matching 14 bases. Germline V lookup: CDR1 SGHRS, CDR2 YFSETQ. J lost 5 bases, V lost 3 bases, and 9 bases had no gene match. The CDR3 consists of 17 residues. The CDR3 bases are TGCGCCAGCAGCTCCGTGGGACTAGCGGGAGTCGGTGAGACCCAGTACTTC. Amino acid sequence: CASSSVGLAGVGETQYF.

The CDR3 reads CASSPMTHHFTGELFF. DNA for the CDR3: TGTGCCAGCAGCCCCATGACACACCACTTCACCGGGGAGCTGTTTTTT. The chain uses TRBV9 and TRBJ2-2, with no clear D. Germline V CDR1 and CDR2: SGDLS, YYNGEE. V was clipped by 4 bases and J by 4 bases, with 17 bases between them. This CDR3 has 16 amino acids.

This clone was found a few times. The chain couples TRBV19 to TRBJ1-2; perhaps TRBD1 as D (6 bases). CDR1 is LNHDA and CDR2 is SQIVND in the germline V gene (reference sequence). V lost 3 bases to trimming and J lost 6 bases, with 11 bases between them. CDR3 length equals 13 residues. CDR3 loop: CASSMLQGDGYTF. The CDR3 nucleotides read TGTGCCAGTAGTATGTTACAGGGTGATGGCTACACCTTC.

The J gene is TRBJ2-3, the V gene TRBV3-1 (or the pseudogene TRBV3-2); 12 bases line up with TRBD2. V gave up 6 bases and J gave up 0 bases; unmatched junction bases: 10. Germline V gives CDR1 LGHDT, CDR2 YNNKEL (reference sequence). The CDR3 is 18 amino acids. The CDR3 loop is CASSQLAGGSTSTDTQYF. The CDR3 bases are TGTGCCAGCAGTCAGCTAGCGGGGGGGTCTACTAGCACAGATACGCAGTATTTT.

The chain joins TRBV7-2 to TRBJ2-6; D not resolved. This CDR3 is 16 amino acids long. Germline V gene sequence: CDR1 SGHTA, CDR2 FQGNSA. Trimming took off 5 bases at V and 0 bases at J, with 11 bases between the two ends. The CDR3 is CASSPHTFSGANVLTF. CDR3 coding DNA: TGTGCCAGCAGCCCCCATACTTTCTCTGGGGCCAACGTCCTGACTTTC.

The chain couples TRBV29-1 to TRBJ1-1; possible D gene TRBD1, 5 bases. Germline V lookup: CDR1 SQVTM, CDR2 ANQGSEA. With 7 bases removed from V and 1 base from J, the gap between germline ends came to 10 bases. The CDR3 is made up of 12 amino acids. CDR3 DNA: TGCAGCGCCTGGGGGGGGAACACTGAAGCTTTCTTT. Amino acid sequence: CSAWGGNTEAFF.

The chain employs TRBV10-2 and TRBJ1-5; D remains unclear. CDR1 and CDR2 (germline): WSHSY, SAAADI. There are 14 residues in the CDR3. V lost 3 bases and J 3 bases, leaving 9 bases between the germline ends. For the CDR3, the DNA is TGCGCCAGCAGTGAATCCGGGGTCAATCAGCCCCAGCATTTT. Translated: CASSESGVNQPQHF.

The chain links TRBV3-1 (or the pseudogene TRBV3-2) to TRBJ2-5; TRBD1 agrees at 12 bases. The CDR3 loop spans 13 amino acids. Looked up from germline, CDR1 is LGHDT and CDR2 is YNNKEL (reference sequence). J lost 5 bases, V lost 8 bases, and 3 bases had no gene match. CDR3 in DNA: TGTGCCAGCGGGACAGGGGGCTGGGAGACCCAGTACTTC. It yields the protein CASGTGGWETQYF.

The chain uses TRBV4-1 and TRBJ1-4; D not certain. Germline V gives CDR1 MGHRA, CDR2 YSYEKL. The CDR3 loop spans 14 amino acids. Trimming stripped 6 bases from V and 8 bases from J, with 16 bases between. In DNA form, the CDR3 reads TGCGCCAGCAGGGACTCCAGTGAGGGCGAAAAACTGTTTTTT. Amino acids: CASRDSSEGEKLFF.

This sequence joins TRBV6-6 and TRBJ1-3, with D possibly being TRBD1 (5 bases). Trimming shortened V by 5 bases and J by 2 bases, and 13 bases separated the two germline ends. The germline V gene encodes CDR1 MNHNY and CDR2 SVGAGI (reference sequence). The CDR3 runs to 15 residues. CDR3 nucleotides: TGTGCCAGCAGTGACCAGGGATCGGCTGGAAACACCATATATTTT. Residues: CASSDQGSAGNTIYF.

The chain carries TRBV2 and TRBJ2-5; 8 bases agree with TRBD2. V was pared by 6 bases and J by 5 bases, with 11 bases of the junction left unmatched. Germline values: CDR1 SNHLY, CDR2 FYNNEI. The CDR3 extends over 15 amino acids. CDR3 in amino acids: CASRVTSGGGETQYF. CDR3 DNA sequence: TGTGCCAGCAGGGTTACTAGCGGAGGGGGGGAGACCCAGTACTTC.

The rearrangement joins TRBV3-1 (or the pseudogene TRBV3-2) to TRBJ2-2; D is perhaps TRBD1 (6 bases). There are 11 residues in the CDR3. Germline CDR1 and CDR2: LGHDT and YNNKEL (reference sequence). V gave up 7 bases and J gave up 6 bases, with 6 bases separating them. CDR3 sequence: CASKGAGELFF. The CDR3 region has the DNA TGTGCCAGCAAGGGGGCCGGGGAGCTGTTTTTT.

This clone appeared once. V is TRBV6-4 and J is TRBJ2-1; 7 bases agree with TRBD1. V trimming: 4 bases; J trimming: 0 bases; junction bases outside the gene matches: 9. The CDR3 is made up of 17 amino acids. Germline V gene lookup returns CDR1 MRHNA and CDR2 SNTAGT. CDR3 in DNA: TGTGCCAGCAGTGTAAGTGTGAGACAGGGCTCCTACAATGAGCAGTTCTTC. This codes for CASSVSVRQGSYNEQFF.

There are a few counts of this clone. Additional DNA sequences in this sample encode the identical CDR3. This chain joins TRBV2 and TRBJ2-2; possible D gene TRBD1, 6 bases. The CDR3 sequence is 14 residues long. The germline V gene has CDR1 SNHLY and CDR2 FYNNEI. V lost 4 bases, J lost 4 bases, and 10 bases lay in between. CDR3 coding DNA: TGTGCCAGCAGTGTCAGGGGTGGCACCGGGGAGCTGTTTTTT. It specifies CASSVRGGTGELFF.

V and J are TRBV15 and TRBJ1-4, with D perhaps matching TRBD1 (6 bases). V was shortened by 2 bases and J by 6 bases, with 10 bases between the two germline ends. This CDR3 has 14 amino acids. Germline assignment: CDR1 LNHNV and CDR2 YYDKDF (reference sequence). The CDR3 region has the DNA TGTGCCACCAGCAGACCGAGACAGGATGAAAAACTGTTTTTT. Translating it yields CATSRPRQDEKLFF.

J is TRBJ2-7 and V is TRBV3-1 (or the pseudogene TRBV3-2), with D possibly being TRBD2 (6 bases). Germline V gene lookup returns CDR1 LGHDT and CDR2 YNNKEL (reference sequence). Trimming cost V 2 bases and J 6 bases, with 14 bases left between them. This CDR3 is built from 14 residues. The CDR3 coding sequence is TGTGCCAGCAGCCAACAGAGACTAGGAGGCGAGCAGTACTTC. Protein sequence: CASSQQRLGGEQYF.

V is TRBV27 and J is TRBJ1-2; D remains ambiguous. Germline CDR1 and CDR2: MNHEY and SMNVEV (reference sequence). This CDR3 has 14 residues. V lost 5 bases and J 8 bases, leaving 18 bases between the germline ends. Written as DNA, the CDR3 is TGTGCCAGCAGTCCGATGCGGGATCGCGAAGGCTACACCTTC. This sequence encodes CASSPMRDREGYTF.

The chain uses TRBV7-8 and TRBJ2-7, with D possibly TRBD2 on 5 matching bases. CDR1 SGHVS and CDR2 FQNEAQ come from the germline V gene. CDR3 length: 17 amino acids. V was shortened by 0 bases and J by 0 bases, with 15 bases between the two germline ends. CDR3 sequence reads: CASSLAEGGFSSYEQYF. The CDR3 DNA sequence: TGTGCCAGCAGCTTAGCCGAGGGTGGGTTCAGCTCCTACGAGCAGTACTTC.

J is TRBJ2-5 and V is TRBV11-3; possible D gene TRBD2, 6 bases. The V and J ends lost 5 bases and 5 bases respectively, with 15 bases between them. Germline V lookup: CDR1 SGHNT, CDR2 YENEEA. The CDR3 extends over 14 amino acids. CDR3 in amino acids: CASSQGAEGETQYF. CDR3 nucleotide sequence: TGTGCCAGCAGCCAAGGGGCGGAGGGGGAGACCCAGTACTTC.

V is TRBV3-1 (or the pseudogene TRBV3-2) and J is TRBJ2-3; D might be TRBD2 (5 bases). This CDR3 region has 15 residues. V was cut by 1 base and J by 2 bases, with 10 bases left in between. Per the germline V gene, CDR1 is LGHDT and CDR2 is YNNKEL (reference sequence). The CDR3 is CASSQGTTITDTQYF. CDR3 nucleotides: TGTGCCAGCAGCCAAGGGACGACTATCACAGATACGCAGTATTTT.

The chain is built from TRBV28 and TRBJ1-6; D unclear. The CDR3 spans 15 residues. CDR1 and CDR2 from the germline V gene are MDHEN and SYDVKM. With 11 bases removed from V and 4 bases from J, the gap between germline ends came to 18 bases. CDR3 region: CAGAGGDSYNSPLHF. In DNA, the CDR3 is TGTGCCGGCGCCGGCGGGGATTCGTATAATTCACCCCTCCACTTT.

The genes are TRBV6-5 and TRBJ1-1; D ambiguous. The germline gives CDR1 MNHEY, CDR2 SVGAGI. The V end lost 5 bases, the J end lost 4 bases, and 14 bases lay between the germline ends. There are 14 residues in the CDR3. The CDR3, as DNA: TGTGCCAGCAGTCCCCCGGCGGGTGGCACTGAAGCTTTCTTT. This encodes CASSPPAGGTEAFF.

This clone was found once. V usage is TRBV5-1 and J usage is TRBJ2-1; 9 bases agree with TRBD1. Germline CDR1 reads SGHRS; CDR2 reads YFSETQ. V was pared by 4 bases and J by 8 bases, with 7 bases of the junction left unmatched. The CDR3 is 14 amino acids. CDR3 sequence (DNA): TGCGCCAGCAGCAGAGGACAGGGGAGGGATGAGCAGTTCTTC. Amino acid sequence: CASSRGQGRDEQFF.

V and J are TRBV6-5 and TRBJ2-3, with a possible D match to TRBD2 (6 bases). The V and J ends lost 0 bases and 2 bases respectively, with 12 bases between them. CDR3 size: 16 residues. The germline V gene has CDR1 MNHEY and CDR2 SVGAGI. The CDR3 protein is CASSYSAGGATDTQYF. In DNA, the CDR3 is TGTGCCAGCAGTTACTCTGCGGGCGGGGCCACAGATACGCAGTATTTT.